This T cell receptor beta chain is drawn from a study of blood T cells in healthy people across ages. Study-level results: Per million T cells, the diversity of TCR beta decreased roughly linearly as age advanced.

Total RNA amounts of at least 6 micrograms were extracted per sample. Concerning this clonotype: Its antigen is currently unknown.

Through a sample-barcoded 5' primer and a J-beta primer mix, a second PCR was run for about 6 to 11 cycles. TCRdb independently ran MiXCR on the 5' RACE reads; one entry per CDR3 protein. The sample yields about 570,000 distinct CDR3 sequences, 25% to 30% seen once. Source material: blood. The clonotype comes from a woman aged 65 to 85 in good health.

CDR3: CSVGVSGELFF. DNA of the CDR3: TGCAGCGTTGGAGTGTCGGGGGAGCTGTTTTTT. V and J are TRBV29-1 and TRBJ2-2, with D hard to call. The CDR3 runs to 11 residues. The ends were cut back, 4 bases at V and 8 bases at J, with 8 bases in the middle. From germline, CDR1 is SQVTM and CDR2 ANQGSEA.